This TCR beta chain was profiled in a study of blood T cell repertoires in COVID-19. Germline assignment: CDR1 LGHNA and CDR2 YSLEER. The CDR3 extends over 16 amino acids. Trimming left V 0 bases short and J 7 bases short, with 15 bases between. In the original analysis: Estimation of nucleated cell counts relied on the amplification of reference gene primers. Here immunoSEQ multiplex PCR was the method, and the copy in TCRdb shows in-frame clones only, minus some. The DNA was the basis for D and trimming; V, J and clone size are from that table. The sample shows about 260,000 clones, 70% to 90% of them seen only once. This clone was seen once.

The origin of this receptor is an older woman with COVID-19, enrolled during active disease. The chain is built from TRBV4-3 and TRBJ1-4; no reliable D call. The material sequenced was peripheral blood. Here the CDR3 reads CASSQDGWSAGEKLFF. The CDR3 coding sequence is TGCGCCAGCAGCCAAGATGGGTGGTCTGCGGGTGAAAAACTGTTTTTT.